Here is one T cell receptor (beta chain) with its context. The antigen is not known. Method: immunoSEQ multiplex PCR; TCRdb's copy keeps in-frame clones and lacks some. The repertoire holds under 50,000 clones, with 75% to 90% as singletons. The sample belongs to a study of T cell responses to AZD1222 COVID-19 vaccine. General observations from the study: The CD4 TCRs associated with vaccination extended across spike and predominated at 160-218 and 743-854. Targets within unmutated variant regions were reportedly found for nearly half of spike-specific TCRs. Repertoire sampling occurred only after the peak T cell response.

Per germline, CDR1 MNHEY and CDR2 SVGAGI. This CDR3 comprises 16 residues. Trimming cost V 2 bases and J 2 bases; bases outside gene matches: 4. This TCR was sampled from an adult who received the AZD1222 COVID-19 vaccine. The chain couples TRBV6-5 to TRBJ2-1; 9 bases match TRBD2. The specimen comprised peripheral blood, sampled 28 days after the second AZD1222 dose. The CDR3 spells CASSYGLAGPYNEQFF. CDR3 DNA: TGTGCCAGCAGTTACGGTCTAGCGGGACCCTACAATGAGCAGTTCTTC.